Each of the 31 T cell receptor beta chains below was sequenced from the same sample in a study of blood T cells in healthy people across ages. Combining a sample-barcoded 5' primer with a J-beta primer mix, a second PCR ran for about 6 to 12 cycles. TCRdb passed the 5' RACE reads through MiXCR, listing each CDR3 protein once. The sample includes 350,000 to 450,000 distinct CDR3 sequences, approximately 47% of them seen just once. The sequencing sample was made of blood. These receptors all come from a man between 60 and 75 years old in good health.

This chain uses TRBV6-1 with TRBJ2-7; a possible D gene is TRBD2 (5 bases). CDR1 is MNHNS, CDR2 SASEGT, per germline. The CDR3 has 12 residues. Trimming took off 2 bases at V and 6 bases at J, with 8 bases between the two ends. The CDR3 reads CASSEIASEQYF. The CDR3 nucleotides read TGTGCCAGCAGTGAAATAGCGAGCGAGCAGTACTTC.

In this sample, this clonotype turned up a few times. The genes are TRBV29-1 and TRBJ2-3, with D unclear. V was shortened by 4 bases and J by 2 bases, with 7 bases between the two germline ends. Germline loops: CDR1 SQVTM, CDR2 ANQGSEA. This CDR3 spans 12 amino acids. The CDR3 sequence is CSVAPTTDTQYF. The CDR3 region has the DNA TGCAGCGTTGCCCCCACCACAGATACGCAGTATTTT.

V is TRBV28 and J is TRBJ2-3; D call uncertain. V lost 5 bases and J lost 4, with 4 bases in between. The germline gives CDR1 MDHEN, CDR2 SYDVKM. The CDR3 has 11 residues. DNA for the CDR3: TGTGCCAGCAGTGCCCCAGATACGCAGTATTTT. Protein: CASSAPDTQYF.

A few counts support this clonotype. This sequence joins TRBV20-1 and TRBJ2-3; 8 positions agree with TRBD2. V lost 5 bases, J lost 4 bases, and 11 bases stayed unmatched. The CDR3 loop spans 15 amino acids. Germline V gene data show CDR1 as DFQATT and CDR2 as SNEGSKA (reference sequence). CDR3 nucleotides: TGCAGTGCTCGCGGACACAGCGGGGGTGCAGATACGCAGTATTTT. It is translated as CSARGHSGGADTQYF.

The chain joins TRBV7-6 to TRBJ1-1; D uncertain. Germline values: CDR1 SGHVS, CDR2 FNYEAQ. With 0 bases removed from V and 6 bases from J, the gap between germline ends came to 5 bases. CDR3 length equals 12 residues. The DNA for the CDR3 is TGTGCCAGCAGCTTAGCGGGATCTGAAGCTTTCTTT. Its protein is CASSLAGSEAFF.

This clonotype was counted once. The rearrangement links TRBV25-1 to TRBJ2-3; TRBD2 agrees at 7 bases. The trim removed 1 base at V and 8 bases at J, leaving 0 bases unmatched. The germline V gene has CDR1 MGHDK and CDR2 SYGVNS. The CDR3 consists of 12 residues. The CDR3 DNA follows: TGTGCCAGCAGTGAATGGGAGGGTACGCAGTATTTT. Translation: CASSEWEGTQYF.

In its sample, this clonotype was seen many times. This chain links TRBV28 with TRBJ2-7, with TRBD1 matching 7 bases. This CDR3 has 15 amino acids. Per the germline V gene, CDR1 is MDHEN and CDR2 is SYDVKM. The V segment lost 2 bases and the J segment 2 bases; nucleotides outside the gene matches: 6. CDR3 nucleotides: TGTGCCAGCAGTTTAACGGACAGGTTAGCCTACGAGCAGTACTTC. This gives the protein CASSLTDRLAYEQYF.

The chain uses TRBV6-1 and TRBJ1-1; D call uncertain. This CDR3 has 17 amino acids. The germline CDR1 and CDR2 sequences are MNHNS and SASEGT. V shed 0 bases and J shed 7 bases, with 21 bases lying between them. Here the CDR3 DNA reads TGTGCCAGCAGTGAAGCGCAAAGGGTGGTAATATCGGGTGAAGCTTTCTTT. It encodes CASSEAQRVVISGEAFF.

This clonotype was counted ten times or more. The V and J genes are TRBV7-2 and TRBJ2-4, with 9 nucleotides matching TRBD2. J lost 5 bases, V lost 1 base, and 12 bases had no gene match. The CDR3 totals 18 residues. Germline CDR1 SGHTA, CDR2 FQGNSA. The CDR3 DNA reads TGTGCCAGCAGCTTAGTCAGCCTAGCGGGACGGGGGGAAAACATTCAGTACTTC. Its protein product is CASSLVSLAGRGENIQYF.

This clonotype was found a few times. V usage is TRBV28 and J usage is TRBJ2-1; 9 bases match TRBD1. V lost 7 bases and J lost 7; bases outside the gene matches: 8. Per the germline V gene, CDR1 is MDHEN and CDR2 is SYDVKM. The CDR3 covers 14 residues. The CDR3 DNA follows: TGTGCCAGCAACCCCGGGACAGGGCGAAATGAGCAGTTCTTC. Translating it yields CASNPGTGRNEQFF.

The V call is TRBV29-1, the J call TRBJ2-5; 10 bases agree with TRBD2. The V and J ends lost 7 bases and 11 bases, in that order; junction bases with no gene match: 16. Germline V lookup: CDR1 SQVTM, CDR2 ANQGSEA. The CDR3 loop spans 14 amino acids. The CDR3 loop reads CSAQKASGGGEQYF. The CDR3 DNA is TGCAGCGCCCAAAAGGCTAGCGGGGGTGGTGAGCAGTACTTC.

V and J are TRBV6-5 and TRBJ2-5; no reliable D call. V lost 0 bases to trimming and J lost 9 bases, with 11 bases between them. Germline V gives CDR1 MNHEY, CDR2 SVGAGI. The CDR3 covers 13 residues. This CDR3 reads CASSYSMEWAQYF. In nucleotides, the CDR3 is TGTGCCAGCAGTTACTCAATGGAATGGGCCCAGTACTTC.

The table lists this clonotype with a few counts. V and J are TRBV29-1 and TRBJ1-1; no reliable D call. V was cut by 7 bases and J by 1 base, with 10 bases left in between. CDR1 is SQVTM, CDR2 ANQGSEA, per germline. The CDR3 is 12 amino acids. The CDR3 DNA is TGCAGCGCGGCGGACGGGAACACTGAAGCTTTCTTT. This codes for CSAADGNTEAFF. Combining the CDR3 with reference TRBV29-1 and TRBJ1-1 gives the whole variable domain SAVISQKPSRDICQRGTSLTIQCQVDSQVTMMFWYRQQPGQSLTLIATANQGSEATYESGFVIDKFPISRPNLTFSTLTVSNMSPEDSSIYLCSAADGNTEAFFGQGTRLTVV.

This chain uses TRBV14 with TRBJ2-3, with TRBD2 as a possible D gene (6 bases). Trimming stripped 4 bases from V and 4 bases from J, with 18 bases between. The CDR3 has 16 residues. The germline CDR1 and CDR2 sequences are SGHDN and FVKESK. CDR3 in amino acids: CASSPRVRRGADTQYF. CDR3 in DNA: TGTGCCAGCAGCCCGAGGGTACGGCGGGGCGCAGATACGCAGTATTTT.

V and J are TRBV2 and TRBJ1-2, with TRBD1 identical over 7 bases. The CDR3 spans 12 residues. The trim removed 5 bases at V and 8 bases at J, leaving 5 bases unmatched. Germline CDR1 and CDR2: SNHLY and FYNNEI. This CDR3 is CASSTGTVGYTF. DNA of the CDR3: TGTGCCAGCAGTACCGGGACAGTGGGCTACACCTTC.

The chain couples TRBV27 to TRBJ2-1; a possible D gene is TRBD2 (7 bases). The CDR3 has 13 amino acids. Trimming took 6 bases from V and 6 from J, leaving 12 bases between them. Germline V gives CDR1 MNHEY, CDR2 SMNVEV (reference sequence). CDR3 sequence (DNA): TGTGCCAGCAGGGGGGGGGGCCCCAATGAGCAGTTCTTC. As protein: CASRGGGPNEQFF.

This clonotype was counted between two and nine times. The rearrangement links TRBV7-2 to TRBJ1-5; D is unclear. The CDR3 consists of 14 residues. The germline gives CDR1 SGHTA, CDR2 FQGNSA. Trimming removed 5 bases at V and 2 bases at J, with 10 bases between. CDR3 nucleotides: TGTGCCAGCAGCCCTGGGTCACGCAATCAGCCCCAGCATTTT. Its translation is CASSPGSRNQPQHF.

The rearrangement links TRBV20-1 to TRBJ2-3, with D uncertain. CDR1 and CDR2 from the germline V gene are DFQATT and SNEGSKA (reference sequence). The CDR3 is made up of 16 amino acids. Trimming stripped 6 bases from V and 5 bases from J, with 24 bases between. DNA of the CDR3: TGCAGTGCGGATGGGTTCGGATCTGGTGTAGGAGATACGCAGTATTTT. It encodes CSADGFGSGVGDTQYF.

This clonotype has more than one count but fewer than ten. The V gene is TRBV7-9, the J gene TRBJ1-1; 7 bases agree with TRBD1. Germline CDR1 reads SEHNR; CDR2 reads FQNEAQ (reference sequence). V trimming: 6 bases; J trimming: 3 bases; junction bases outside the gene matches: 7. There are 14 residues in the CDR3. The CDR3 DNA sequence: TGTGCCAGCAGTCCTTGGGACAGAGACACTGAAGCTTTCTTT. Translation: CASSPWDRDTEAFF.

The chain recombines TRBV20-1 with TRBJ1-2; maybe TRBD1 (6 bases). Germline V gives CDR1 DFQATT, CDR2 SNEGSKA (reference sequence). V was cut by 0 bases and J by 5 bases, with 16 bases left in between. The CDR3 consists of 15 residues. The CDR3 coding sequence is TGCAGTGCTAGAGAAGGACTAGGGGGGGGATATGGCTACACCTTC. The encoded protein is CSAREGLGGGYGYTF.

The V gene is TRBV9, the J gene TRBJ2-5; D gene ambiguous. CDR3 length equals 14 residues. The germline CDR1 and CDR2 sequences are SGDLS and YYNGEE. V shed 0 bases and J shed 5 bases, with 11 bases lying between them. The CDR3 DNA reads TGTGCCAGCAGCGTAGCGGGCGCCTCGGAGACCCAGTACTTC. Encoded protein: CASSVAGASETQYF.

This clonotype was seen only a few times. The chain couples TRBV27 to TRBJ2-3; 8 positions match TRBD2. J lost 6 bases, V lost 6 bases, and 11 bases had no gene match. Germline CDR1 reads MNHEY; CDR2 reads SMNVEV (reference sequence). The CDR3 has 15 residues. The CDR3 spells CASRAAGTRGDTQYF. The CDR3 DNA reads as TGTGCCAGCAGGGCAGCCGGGACTAGGGGGGATACGCAGTATTTT.

The chain has TRBV5-1 and TRBJ1-5; the D is unclear. Trimming removed 0 bases at V and 2 bases at J, with 12 bases between. Germline V gene data show CDR1 as SGHRS and CDR2 as YFSETQ. This CDR3 is 16 amino acids long. The CDR3 sequence: CASSLGSPGGNQPQHF. DNA of the CDR3: TGCGCCAGCAGCTTGGGGTCTCCCGGGGGCAATCAGCCCCAGCATTTT.

The chain has TRBV20-1 and TRBJ2-7; D perhaps matches TRBD1 (5 bases). The germline CDR1 and CDR2 sequences are DFQATT and SNEGSKA (reference sequence). This CDR3 contains 15 residues. Trimming pared 2 bases from V and 0 bases from J, leaving 14 bases between. The CDR3 sequence is CSARNRSVSSYEQYF. Here the CDR3 DNA reads TGCAGTGCTAGAAACAGGAGCGTGAGCTCCTACGAGCAGTACTTC.

Turning to this clonotype: Possible read error: a much larger clone is one base away. The rearrangement links TRBV20-1 to TRBJ2-3; tentative D call: TRBD1 (5 bases). The length of the CDR3 is 14 residues. V dropped 3 bases and J dropped 2 bases, with 12 bases sitting between them. Germline V lookup: CDR1 DFQATT, CDR2 SNEGSKA (reference sequence). The DNA of the CDR3 is TGCAGTGCTAGGGGGCTATCCTACACAGATACGCAGTATTTT. This encodes CSARGLSYTDTQYF.

As regards this clonotype: One end of the junction fails to match germline, which may point to a read error. The chain carries TRBV6-2 or TRBV6-3 and TRBJ2-1; 7 bases agree with TRBD1. The CDR3 is made up of 14 amino acids. The V gene's germline CDR1 is MNHEY and CDR2 SVGEGT. The CDR3 DNA reads TGTACCAGCAGCAGGACAGGATTCTACAATGAGCAGTTCTTC. It is translated as CTSSRTGFYNEQFF.

V gene TRBV2 combines with J gene TRBJ1-2; 10 positions match TRBD1. Germline CDR1 SNHLY, CDR2 FYNNEI. Trimming took 2 bases from V and 6 from J; bases not matched to a gene: 3. CDR3 length equals 14 residues. The CDR3, as DNA: TGTGCCAGCAGTGAATACGGGACAGGGGATGGCTACACCTTC. Translated, it gives CASSEYGTGDGYTF.

The genes are TRBV9 and TRBJ2-3; 7 nucleotides align to TRBD2. CDR1 and CDR2 from the germline V gene are SGDLS and YYNGEE. The CDR3 length is 16 residues. V lost 1 base to trimming and J lost 4 bases; unmatched junction nucleotides: 9. Here the CDR3 DNA reads TGTGCCAGCAGCGTATCAGCGGGAAGTGGCGCAGATACGCAGTATTTT. The encoded protein is CASSVSAGSGADTQYF.

V gene TRBV20-1 combines with J gene TRBJ1-4, with D tentatively TRBD1 (6 bases). The V gene's germline CDR1 is DFQATT and CDR2 SNEGSKA (reference sequence). This CDR3 contains 13 residues. V lost 6 bases to trimming and J lost 5 bases, with 13 bases between them. CDR3 DNA: TGCAGTGCCCCAGGGGAAATAAATGAAAAACTGTTTTTT. It translates to CSAPGEINEKLFF.

A note on this clonotype: Sequence at one end of the junction differs from germline and may be a read error. The CDR3 DNA sequence: TGTGCTAGCAGCTTAGAGGGCCAGGTTTACAATGAGCAGTTCTTC. It specifies CASSLEGQVYNEQFF. The chain joins TRBV7-2 to TRBJ2-1; possible D gene TRBD2, 5 bases. CDR3 size: 15 residues. Germline CDR1 and CDR2: SGHTA and FQGNSA.

The rearrangement joins TRBV7-9 to TRBJ1-5; D gene unclear. Germline V gene data show CDR1 as SEHNR and CDR2 as FQNEAQ (reference sequence). V shed 1 base and J shed 4 bases, with 23 bases lying between them. This CDR3 region has 19 residues. The CDR3 DNA reads as TGTGCCAGCAGCTTAGGGGGAGGTGGAGGGCCCTCCAAAAATCAGCCCCAGCATTTT. Its translation is CASSLGGGGGPSKNQPQHF.